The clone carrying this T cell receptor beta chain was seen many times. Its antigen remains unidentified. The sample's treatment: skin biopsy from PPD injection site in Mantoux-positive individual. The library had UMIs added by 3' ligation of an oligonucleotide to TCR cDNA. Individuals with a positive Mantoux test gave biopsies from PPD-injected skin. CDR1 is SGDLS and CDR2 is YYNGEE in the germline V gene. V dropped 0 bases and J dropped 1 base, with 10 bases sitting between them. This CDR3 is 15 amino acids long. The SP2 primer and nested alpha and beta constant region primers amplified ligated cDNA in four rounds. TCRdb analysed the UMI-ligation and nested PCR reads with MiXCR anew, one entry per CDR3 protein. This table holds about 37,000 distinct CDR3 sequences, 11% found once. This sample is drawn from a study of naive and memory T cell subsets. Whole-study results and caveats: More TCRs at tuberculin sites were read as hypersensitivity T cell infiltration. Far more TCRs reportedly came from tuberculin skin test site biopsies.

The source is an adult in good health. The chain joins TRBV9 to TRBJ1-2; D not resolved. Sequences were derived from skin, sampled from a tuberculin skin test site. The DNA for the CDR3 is TGTGCCAGCAGCGTAGATCCCATGGGTAACTATGGCTACACCTTC. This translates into CASSVDPMGNYGYTF.